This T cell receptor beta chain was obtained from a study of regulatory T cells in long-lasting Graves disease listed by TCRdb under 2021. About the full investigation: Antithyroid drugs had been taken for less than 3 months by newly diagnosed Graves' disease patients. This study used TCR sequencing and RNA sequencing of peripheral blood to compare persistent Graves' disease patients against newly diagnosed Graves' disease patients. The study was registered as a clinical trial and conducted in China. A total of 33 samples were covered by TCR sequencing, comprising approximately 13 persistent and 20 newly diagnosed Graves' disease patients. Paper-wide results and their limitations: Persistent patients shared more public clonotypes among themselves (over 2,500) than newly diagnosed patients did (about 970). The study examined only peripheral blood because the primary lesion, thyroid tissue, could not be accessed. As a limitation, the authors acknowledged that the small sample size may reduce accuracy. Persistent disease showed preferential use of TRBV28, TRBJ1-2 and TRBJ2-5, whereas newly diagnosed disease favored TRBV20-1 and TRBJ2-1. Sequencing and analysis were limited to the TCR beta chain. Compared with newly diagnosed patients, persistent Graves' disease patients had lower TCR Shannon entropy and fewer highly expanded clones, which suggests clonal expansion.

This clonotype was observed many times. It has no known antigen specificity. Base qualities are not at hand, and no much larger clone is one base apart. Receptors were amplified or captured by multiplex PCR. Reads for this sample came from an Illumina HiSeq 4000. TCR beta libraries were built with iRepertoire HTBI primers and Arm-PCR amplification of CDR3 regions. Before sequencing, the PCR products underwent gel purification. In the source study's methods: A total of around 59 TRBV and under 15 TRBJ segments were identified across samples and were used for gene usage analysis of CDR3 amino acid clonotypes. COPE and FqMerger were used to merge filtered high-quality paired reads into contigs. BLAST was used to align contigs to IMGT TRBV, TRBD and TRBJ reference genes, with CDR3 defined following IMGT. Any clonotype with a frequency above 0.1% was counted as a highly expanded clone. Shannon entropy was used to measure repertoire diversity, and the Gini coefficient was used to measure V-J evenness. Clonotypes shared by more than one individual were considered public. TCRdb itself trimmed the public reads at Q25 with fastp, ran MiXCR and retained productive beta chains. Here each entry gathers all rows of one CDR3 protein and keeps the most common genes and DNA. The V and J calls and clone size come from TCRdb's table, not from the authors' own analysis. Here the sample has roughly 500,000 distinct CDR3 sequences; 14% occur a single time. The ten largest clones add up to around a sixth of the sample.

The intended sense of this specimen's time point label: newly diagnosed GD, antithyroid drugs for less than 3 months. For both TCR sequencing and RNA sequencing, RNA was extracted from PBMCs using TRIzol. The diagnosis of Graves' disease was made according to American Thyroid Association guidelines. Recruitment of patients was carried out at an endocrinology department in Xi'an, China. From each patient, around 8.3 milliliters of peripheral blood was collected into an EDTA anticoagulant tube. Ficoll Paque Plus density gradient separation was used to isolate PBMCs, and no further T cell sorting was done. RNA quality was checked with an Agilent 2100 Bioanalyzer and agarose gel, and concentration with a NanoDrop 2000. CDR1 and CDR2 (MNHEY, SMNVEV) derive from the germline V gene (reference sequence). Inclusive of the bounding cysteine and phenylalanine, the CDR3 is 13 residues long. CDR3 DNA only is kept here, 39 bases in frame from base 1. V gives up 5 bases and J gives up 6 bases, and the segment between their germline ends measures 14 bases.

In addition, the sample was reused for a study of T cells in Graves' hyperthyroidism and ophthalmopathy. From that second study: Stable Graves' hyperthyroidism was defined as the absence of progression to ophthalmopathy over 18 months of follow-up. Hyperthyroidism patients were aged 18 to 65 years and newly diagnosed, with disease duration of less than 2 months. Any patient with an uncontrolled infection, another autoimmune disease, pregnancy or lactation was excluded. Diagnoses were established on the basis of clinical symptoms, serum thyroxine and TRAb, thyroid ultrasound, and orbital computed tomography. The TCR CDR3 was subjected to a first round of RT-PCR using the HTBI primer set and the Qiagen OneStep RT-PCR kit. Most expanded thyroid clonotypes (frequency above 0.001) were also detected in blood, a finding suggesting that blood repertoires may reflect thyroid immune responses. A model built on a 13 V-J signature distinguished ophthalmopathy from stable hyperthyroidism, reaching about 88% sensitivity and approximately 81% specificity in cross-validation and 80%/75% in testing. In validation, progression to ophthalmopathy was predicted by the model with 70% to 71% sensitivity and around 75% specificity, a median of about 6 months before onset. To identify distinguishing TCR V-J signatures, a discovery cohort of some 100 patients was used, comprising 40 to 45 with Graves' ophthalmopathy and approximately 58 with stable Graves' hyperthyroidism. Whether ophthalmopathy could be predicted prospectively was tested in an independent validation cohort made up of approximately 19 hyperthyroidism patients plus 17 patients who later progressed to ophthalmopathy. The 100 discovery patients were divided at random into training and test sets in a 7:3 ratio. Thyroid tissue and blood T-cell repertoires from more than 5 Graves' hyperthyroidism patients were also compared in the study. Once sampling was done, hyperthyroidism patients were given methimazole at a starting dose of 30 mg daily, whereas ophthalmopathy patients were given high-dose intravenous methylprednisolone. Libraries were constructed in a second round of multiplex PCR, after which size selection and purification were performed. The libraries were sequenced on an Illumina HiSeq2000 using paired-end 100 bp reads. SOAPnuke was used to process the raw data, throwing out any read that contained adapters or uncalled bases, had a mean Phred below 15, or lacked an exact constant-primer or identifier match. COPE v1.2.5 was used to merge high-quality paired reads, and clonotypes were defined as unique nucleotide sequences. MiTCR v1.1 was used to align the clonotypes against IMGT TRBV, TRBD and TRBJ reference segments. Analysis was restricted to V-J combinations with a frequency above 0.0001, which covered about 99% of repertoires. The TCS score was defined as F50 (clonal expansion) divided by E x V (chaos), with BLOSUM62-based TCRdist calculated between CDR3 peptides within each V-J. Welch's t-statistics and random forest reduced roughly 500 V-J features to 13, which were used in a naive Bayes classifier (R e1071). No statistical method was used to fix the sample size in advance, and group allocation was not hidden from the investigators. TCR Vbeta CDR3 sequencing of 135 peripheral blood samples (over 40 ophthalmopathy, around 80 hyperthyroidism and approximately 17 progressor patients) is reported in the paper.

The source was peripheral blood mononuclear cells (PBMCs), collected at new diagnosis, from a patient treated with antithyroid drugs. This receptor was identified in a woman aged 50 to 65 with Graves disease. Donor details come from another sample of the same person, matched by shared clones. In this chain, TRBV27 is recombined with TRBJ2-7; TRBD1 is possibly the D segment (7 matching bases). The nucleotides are TGTGCCAGCAGTACCCAGGGGGGACGCGAGCAGTACTTC. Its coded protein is CASSTQGGREQYF.